This record covers a single T cell receptor beta chain. Its antigen is unidentified. This record comes from a study of cytomegalovirus exposure and HLA in healthy donors. General study findings and limits: Indistinguishable V segments, including TRBV6-2 and TRBV6-3, were excluded. Later analysis demonstrated an association between a missense DCLRE1C variant and TCR beta V- and J-gene trimming. There was a cluster of highly shared sequence variants that was likely a sequencing artifact. Common viral pathogens (according to a later analysis) appeared linked to several of the most significant clusters.

The germline V gene encodes CDR1 MNHNS and CDR2 SASEGT. V was pared by 3 bases and J by 4 bases, with 1 base of the junction left unmatched. CDR3 length: 14 residues. The study ran its PCR with 60 Vbeta and 13 Jbeta primers. Sequenced by immunoSEQ multiplex PCR; TCRdb stores in-frame clones only, minus some. Among about 210,000 clones listed, 85% were seen once. This TCR came from a girl aged 2 to 10 in good health and CMV-seronegative. V is TRBV6-1 and J is TRBJ2-3; 10 positions match TRBD1. Sequenced material: PBMCs. In nucleotides, the CDR3 is TGTGCCAGCAGTGACGGACAGGGGGCAGATACGCAGTATTTT. This translates into CASSDGQGADTQYF.